These 24 T cell receptor beta chains came from one sample sequenced in a study of spatial heterogeneity in lung cancer. TCRdb called the 5' RACE reads again in MiXCR, with one record for every CDR3 protein. Among tens of thousands of distinct CDR3 sequences listed, approximately 12% were seen once. Indicated time point: sample taken at primary tumor resection. Whole RNA, which was extracted from tumor, nontumor lung tissue or frozen PBMC, was sequenced without any cell sorting. Source: PBMCs, taken at surgery. These receptors were obtained from a male donor with early-stage non-small cell lung cancer.

J is TRBJ2-6 and V is TRBV25-1, with 7 bases identical to TRBD1. Looked up from germline, CDR1 is MGHDK and CDR2 is SYGVNS. This CDR3 is 16 amino acids long. V shed 6 bases and J 0 bases; nucleotides not matched to a gene: 5. Here the CDR3 reads CASSETGHSGANVLTF. DNA of the CDR3: TGTGCCAGCAGCGAGACAGGGCACTCTGGGGCCAACGTCCTGACTTTC.

DNA for the CDR3: TGTGCCAGCAGCCCCCTGGGACCGAACACTGAAGCTTTCTTT. This sequence encodes CASSPLGPNTEAFF. The chain links TRBV2 to TRBJ1-1; TRBD1 is a possible D gene (5 bases). Between the trimmed V and J ends, which lost 6 bases and 1 base, there was a span of 12 bases. Germline V gene data show CDR1 as SNHLY and CDR2 as FYNNEI. CDR3 length equals 14 residues.

This clonotype was seen only a few times. The chain combines TRBV19 with TRBJ2-7, with TRBD2 matching 9 bases. The germline V gene has CDR1 LNHDA and CDR2 SQIVND (reference sequence). This CDR3 contains 15 residues. J lost 0 bases, V lost 3 bases, and 3 bases had no gene match. The CDR3 bases are TGTGCCAGTAGTATGACTAGCGGCTACTCCTACGAGCAGTACTTC. Translated, it gives CASSMTSGYSYEQYF.

A note on this clonotype: One end of the junction is discordant with germline, which a read error may explain. The chain has TRBV6-6 and TRBJ1-1; no reliable D call. Looked up from germline, CDR1 is MNHNY and CDR2 is SVGAGI (reference sequence). The CDR3 is 13 residues long. The CDR3 sequence is CASRTFGYTKAFF. The CDR3 DNA follows: TGTGCCAGCAGAACATTTGGGTACACTAAAGCTTTCTTT.

The J gene is TRBJ1-1, the V gene TRBV9; 9 bases fit TRBD1. Unmatched junction bases numbered 10, after V lost 4 bases and J lost 6 bases. The germline CDR1 and CDR2 sequences are SGDLS and YYNGEE. The CDR3 spans 15 residues. The CDR3 nucleotides are TGTGCCAGCAGCCCCTGGACAGGGGTCGGGGCTGAAGCTTTCTTT. Its protein is CASSPWTGVGAEAFF.

This clonotype was counted only a few times. The rearrangement joins TRBV18 to TRBJ2-5; D not resolved. The CDR3 is 12 amino acids. V gave up 3 bases and J gave up 9 bases, with 11 bases separating them. The V gene's germline CDR1 is KGHSH and CDR2 LQKENI. The CDR3 reads CASSPGGEAQYF. Written as DNA, the CDR3 is TGTGCCAGCTCACCCGGCGGCGAGGCCCAGTACTTC.

This clonotype was observed a few times. This chain links TRBV11-1 with TRBJ2-1; D unresolved. CDR1 is SGHAT and CDR2 is FQDESV in the germline V gene (reference sequence). The CDR3 spans 11 residues. With 2 bases removed from V and 8 bases from J, the gap between germline ends came to 4 bases. This CDR3 is CASSLYDEQFF. The CDR3 nucleotides read TGTGCCAGCAGCTTATACGATGAGCAGTTCTTC.

This clonotype has more than one count but fewer than ten. This sequence joins TRBV7-9 and TRBJ2-6; 10 positions agree with TRBD1. The CDR3 covers 18 residues. V lost 4 bases to trimming and J lost 2 bases; unmatched junction nucleotides: 8. Germline CDR1 is SEHNR and CDR2 is FQNEAQ (reference sequence). The CDR3 is CASSSPGQGIAGANVLTF. The CDR3 DNA reads TGTGCCAGCAGCTCCCCGGGACAGGGGATCGCTGGGGCCAACGTCCTGACTTTC.

As to this clonotype: The junction does not match germline at one end; this may be a read error. The chain combines TRBV7-9 with TRBJ2-1, with 7 bases that match TRBD1. Germline V gene lookup returns CDR1 SEHNR and CDR2 FQNEAQ (reference sequence). This CDR3 has 13 residues. This CDR3 reads CASSLPPTGNEIF. CDR3 sequence (DNA): TGTGCCAGCAGTCTCCCCCCGACAGGGAATGAGATCTTC.

This clonotype was detected only a few times. J is TRBJ2-3 and V is TRBV7-2; the D is unclear. Germline lookup yields CDR1 SGHTA and CDR2 FQGNSA. V gave up 6 bases and J gave up 1 base, with 11 bases separating them. The length of the CDR3 is 14 residues. This chain's CDR3 is CASSLTHGTDTQYF. The CDR3 bases are TGTGCCAGCAGTTTGACTCACGGCACAGATACGCAGTATTTT.

This clonotype was recorded a few times. The chain employs TRBV7-9 and TRBJ2-1; 8 positions agree with TRBD1. Losses at the gene ends were 5 bases for V and 4 bases for J; bases not matched to a gene: 7. Germline CDR1 is SEHNR and CDR2 is FQNEAQ (reference sequence). CDR3 length equals 15 residues. The CDR3 is CASSHRGMLYNEQFF. The CDR3 nucleotides are TGTGCCAGCAGCCACAGGGGGATGCTGTACAATGAGCAGTTCTTC. Full variable domain (missing parts from reference TRBV7-9 and TRBJ2-1): DTGVSQNPRHKITKRGQNVTFRCDPISEHNRLYWYRQTLGQGPEFLTYFQNEAQLEKSRLLSDRFSAERPKGSFSTLEIQRTEQGDSAMYLCASSHRGMLYNEQFFGPGTRLTVL.

This clonotype was found a few times. The chain couples TRBV5-1 to TRBJ1-5, with D unresolved. Germline CDR1 SGHRS, CDR2 YFSETQ. V shed 4 bases and J shed 0 bases, with 11 bases lying between them. This CDR3 region has 15 residues. In DNA, the CDR3 is TGCGCCAGCAGCACCGGTAGGGATAGCAATCAGCCCCAGCATTTT. It specifies CASSTGRDSNQPQHF. Looking up the rest from reference TRBV5-1 and TRBJ1-5 gives the full variable domain: KAGVTQTPRYLIKTRGQQVTLSCSPISGHRSVSWYQQTPGQGLQFLFEYFSETQRNKGNFPGRFSGRQFSNSRSEMNVSTLELGDSALYLCASSTGRDSNQPQHFGDGTRLSIL.

V usage is TRBV12-3 or TRBV12-4 and J usage is TRBJ2-2; D is possibly TRBD2 (5 bases). CDR3 length equals 13 residues. The V and J ends lost 8 bases and 6 bases respectively, with 13 bases between them. The CDR3 coding sequence is TGTGCCAGCGCCCTAGCACGAGCCGGGGAGCTGTTTTTT. Translated: CASALARAGELFF.

The chain uses TRBV28 and TRBJ2-1; TRBD2 is a possible D gene (5 bases). Germline V gene lookup returns CDR1 MDHEN and CDR2 SYDVKM. Trimming removed 8 bases from V and 7 bases from J, with 21 bases in between. The CDR3 sequence is 15 residues long. The CDR3 protein is CASRNEGIVENEQFF. As DNA, the CDR3 is TGTGCCAGCCGTAACGAGGGAATCGTTGAGAATGAGCAGTTCTTC.

CDR3 nucleotides: TGCGCCAGCTCAGGAGTCTCTGGGGCCAACGTCCTGACTTTC. Translated: CASSGVSGANVLTF. The gene calls are TRBV5-1 and TRBJ2-6; D unclear. The CDR3 totals 14 residues. Trimming took off 7 bases at V and 0 bases at J, with 8 bases between the two ends. The germline CDR1 and CDR2 sequences are SGHRS and YFSETQ.

This chain links TRBV4-3 with TRBJ2-5; no clear D. Trimming cost V 0 bases and J 5 bases, with 13 bases left between them. Germline CDR1 and CDR2: LGHNA and YSLEER. The CDR3 sequence is 15 residues long. CDR3 sequence reads: CASSQDLGRAETQYF. CDR3 bases: TGCGCCAGCAGCCAAGATCTAGGCCGTGCGGAGACCCAGTACTTC.

The sample holds many counts of this clonotype. The chain employs TRBV21-1 and TRBJ2-3; the D call in the table, TRBD1, was not verified against the DNA. TRBV21-1 is described as a pseudogene. The CDR3 contains 15 residues. The CDR3 DNA follows: TGTGCCAGCAGCAAAGCGGGGCGGAGCACAGATACGCAGTATTTT. It yields the protein CASSKAGRSTDTQYF.

This clonotype was seen ten or more times. The chain has TRBV28 and TRBJ2-7; 7 bases align to TRBD1. V lost 6 bases to trimming and J lost 1 base; unmatched junction nucleotides: 12. Germline V gene lookup returns CDR1 MDHEN and CDR2 SYDVKM. This CDR3 has 16 residues. The DNA of the CDR3 is TGTGCCAGCAGGCCACCTGGGACAGTCGGTTCCTACGAGCAGTACTTC. Translation: CASRPPGTVGSYEQYF.

At least ten counts were recorded for this clonotype. The chain couples TRBV28 to TRBJ2-3; 11 nucleotides agree with TRBD2. The CDR3 contains 17 residues. The V segment lost 6 bases and the J segment 2 bases; nucleotides outside the gene matches: 10. Germline CDR1 reads MDHEN; CDR2 reads SYDVKM. The CDR3 region is CASRNVAGGHDTDTQYF. CDR3 coding DNA: TGTGCCAGCAGGAACGTAGCGGGGGGGCACGACACAGATACGCAGTATTTT.

This clonotype was detected ten times or more. The chain has TRBV27 and TRBJ1-5; D uncertain. Per the germline V gene, CDR1 is MNHEY and CDR2 is SMNVEV (reference sequence). Trimming cost V 6 bases and J 2 bases, with 8 bases left between them. This CDR3 has 13 residues. The CDR3 bases are TGTGCCAGCAGCGACTTGGGCAATCAGCCCCAGCATTTT. Translated: CASSDLGNQPQHF.

V is TRBV4-2 and J is TRBJ1-2; 7 bases map to TRBD1. Trimming took 3 bases from V and 4 from J; bases not matched to a gene: 11. The CDR3 is 16 residues long. Germline values: CDR1 LGHNA, CDR2 YNFKEQ. The CDR3 nucleotides are TGTGCCAGCAGCCACGGATCCGGGACAGCCTCCTATGGCTACACCTTC. Translated: CASSHGSGTASYGYTF.

This clonotype was seen at least ten times. The genes are TRBV5-1 and TRBJ1-5, with no clear D. Germline V lookup: CDR1 SGHRS, CDR2 YFSETQ. V lost 1 base, J lost 2 bases, and 10 bases lay in between. CDR3 size: 15 residues. CDR3 sequence reads: CASSLKGEGNQPQHF. DNA for the CDR3: TGCGCCAGCAGCTTGAAGGGCGAGGGCAATCAGCCCCAGCATTTT. The whole variable domain, filled in from reference TRBV5-1 and TRBJ1-5, reads KAGVTQTPRYLIKTRGQQVTLSCSPISGHRSVSWYQQTPGQGLQFLFEYFSETQRNKGNFPGRFSGRQFSNSRSEMNVSTLELGDSALYLCASSLKGEGNQPQHFGDGTRLSIL.

The chain uses TRBV2 and TRBJ1-6; 7 bases match TRBD1. This CDR3 comprises 16 residues. Germline V gene lookup returns CDR1 SNHLY and CDR2 FYNNEI. The J segment lost 9 bases and the V segment lost 7 bases, leaving 15 bases of the junction unmatched. This chain's CDR3 is CASTTQKGAVASPLHF. CDR3 in DNA: TGTGCCAGCACTACACAAAAGGGGGCGGTGGCTTCACCCCTCCACTTT.

Many counts were recorded for this clonotype. The rearrangement joins TRBV7-9 to TRBJ1-5, with D uncertain. Trimming left V 5 bases short and J 0 bases short, with 11 bases between. Germline V gene sequence: CDR1 SEHNR, CDR2 FQNEAQ (reference sequence). The CDR3 has 15 residues. This CDR3 is CASSPGTVSNQPQHF. CDR3 bases: TGTGCCAGCAGCCCTGGTACTGTTAGCAATCAGCCCCAGCATTTT.